The rows below give T cell receptor beta chains drawn from one sample of a study of T cell clonotyping in hematopoietic cell transplantation. The method was immunoSEQ multiplex PCR; TCRdb's version includes in-frame clones alone and lacks a portion of them. This repertoire shows some 49,000 clones, just over 85% found once; its top ten account for about 6%. Sequences were derived from peripheral blood mononuclear cells, sampled before stem cell transplant. The receptor source for this set is a man in his 60s with biphenotypic leukemia. Some clones in this sample may be carry-over from other donors' samples. Both conserved end residues are part of each CDR3. Each record gives: D gene, clone size, J gene, V gene, CDR3 protein, CDR3 DNA. D genes are given only for firm matches. Expanded clones are given a class, and other clones once, few, many or no size at all.

NA	NA	TRBJ2-5	TRBV7-2	CASSPGIRGTQYF	TGTGCCAGCAGCCCGGGGATTCGGGGGACCCAGTACTTC
NA	once	TRBJ1-2	TRBV6-5	CASSPDHYGYTF	TGTGCCAGCAGTCCTGACCATTATGGCTACACCTTC
NA	NA	TRBJ2-3	TRBV27	CASSHTDTQYF	TGTGCCAGCAGTCACACAGATACGCAGTATTTT
TRBD2	NA	TRBJ2-3	TRBV7-2	CASSLASGGVDTQYF	TGTGCCAGCAGCTTAGCTAGCGGGGGGGTGGATACGCAGTATTTT
TRBD2	NA	TRBJ2-7	TRBV28	CASSLPLAGTYEQYF	TGTGCCAGCAGCCTACCACTAGCGGGAACCTACGAGCAGTACTTC
NA	once	TRBJ2-7	TRBV18	CASSRRDDPSYEQYF	TGTGCCAGCTCCCGCCGGGACGACCCCTCCTACGAGCAGTACTTC
NA	few	TRBJ1-1	TRBV7-2	CASSVSTATTEAFF	TGTGCCAGCAGCGTATCCACGGCGACCACTGAAGCTTTCTTT
NA	NA	TRBJ1-5	TRBV19	CASSIALGMTIKRANQPQHF	TGTGCCAGTAGTATAGCGTTAGGGATGACTATTAAACGCGCGAATCAGCCCCAGCATTTT
NA	few	TRBJ2-7	TRBV2	CASVDPSNYEQYF	TGTGCCAGCGTTGATCCCTCCAACTACGAGCAGTACTTC
NA	NA	TRBJ2-7	TRBV30	CAWSASPYEQYF	TGTGCCTGGAGTGCCTCTCCCTACGAGCAGTACTTC
NA	NA	TRBJ2-1	TRBV12-5	CASGLSGGEQFF	TGTGCTAGTGGTTTGAGCGGCGGCGAGCAGTTCTTC
NA	NA	TRBJ1-3	TRBV9	CASSVVADRGGNTIYF	TGTGCCAGCAGCGTAGTGGCAGACCGGGGAGGAAACACCATATATTTT
TRBD1	NA	TRBJ2-2	TRBV5-4	CASSKPGQGWTGELFF	TGTGCCAGCAGCAAACCTGGACAGGGGTGGACCGGGGAGCTGTTTTTT
NA	once	TRBJ2-1	TRBV12-5	CASGFGHPGDEQFF	TGTGCTAGTGGTTTCGGACATCCGGGGGACGAGCAGTTCTTC
NA	NA	TRBJ1-1	TRBV14	CASSPGLNTEAFF	TGTGCCAGCAGCCCAGGGTTGAACACTGAAGCTTTCTTT
TRBD2	NA	TRBJ2-1	TRBV2	CASRGLAEWDNEQFF	TGTGCCAGCAGGGGACTAGCGGAGTGGGACAATGAGCAGTTCTTC
NA	NA	TRBJ2-5	TRBV7-3	CASSLTASGTQYF	TGTGCCAGCAGCTTAACCGCCTCAGGGACCCAGTACTTC
TRBD2	NA	TRBJ2-2	TRBV29-1	CSVDGLAGGGELFF	TGCAGCGTTGATGGGCTAGCGGGAGGAGGGGAGCTGTTTTTT
NA	NA	TRBJ2-3	TRBV6-5	CASSEDFITDTQYF	TGTGCCAGCAGCGAGGACTTCATCACAGATACGCAGTATTTT
TRBD2	NA	TRBJ2-3	TRBV27	CATAGGSNRDTQYF	TGTGCCACCGCCGGCGGGAGCAATAGAGATACGCAGTATTTT
TRBD2	NA	TRBJ2-2	TRBV7-3	CASSRLAGEGKELFF	TGTGCCAGCAGCCGACTAGCGGGAGAGGGGAAGGAGCTGTTTTTT
NA	NA	TRBJ1-4	TRBV30	CAWSEKGRLTNEKLFF	TGTGCCTGGAGTGAGAAAGGGAGGCTCACTAATGAAAAACTGTTTTTT
NA	NA	TRBJ2-7	TRBV15	CATSRDLAKQYF	TGTGCCACCAGCAGAGATTTAGCCAAGCAGTACTTC
TRBD1	NA	TRBJ1-1	TRBV10-3	CAIRDTGVAFF	TGTGCCATCAGGGACACAGGGGTGGCTTTCTTT
TRBD1	NA	TRBJ2-7	TRBV28	CASSPSSRDRGYEQYF	TGTGCCAGCAGCCCCTCCTCAAGGGACAGGGGCTACGAGCAGTACTTC
NA	NA	TRBJ2-7	TRBV7-2	CASSLQGRGYYEQYF	TGTGCCAGCAGCTTACAGGGGAGGGGCTACTACGAGCAGTACTTC
NA	NA	TRBJ1-4	TRBV9	CASSVGTESLEKLFF	TGTGCCAGCAGCGTAGGGACAGAAAGCTTAGAAAAACTGTTTTTT
NA	NA	TRBJ1-2	TRBV28	CASSLEGNRVYGYTF	TGTGCCAGCAGTTTAGAAGGGAACAGGGTCTATGGCTACACCTTC
NA	NA	TRBJ1-1	TRBV7-2	CASRDGMNTEAFF	TGTGCCAGCAGAGACGGCATGAACACTGAAGCTTTCTTT
NA	NA	TRBJ1-1	TRBV7-2	CASSLEPGLNTEAFF	TGTGCCAGCAGCTTAGAACCGGGGCTGAACACTGAAGCTTTCTTT
NA	NA	TRBJ1-2	TRBV5-1	CASSLGGDDGYTF	TGCGCCAGCAGCTTGGGGGGGGATGATGGCTACACCTTC
TRBD1	once	TRBJ2-1	TRBV5-1	CASSLEQGASEQFF	TGCGCCAGCAGCTTGGAACAGGGGGCTAGTGAGCAGTTCTTC
NA	NA	TRBJ2-5	TRBV10-3	CAISGPSQETQYF	TGTGCCATCAGCGGTCCAAGCCAAGAGACCCAGTACTTC
TRBD1	NA	TRBJ2-7	TRBV30	CAWSVGGTGSNEQYF	TGTGCCTGGAGTGTAGGGGGGACAGGGTCAAACGAGCAGTACTTC
NA	once	TRBJ1-2	TRBV5-6	CASSLFSASGYGYTF	TGTGCCAGCAGCTTGTTCTCAGCATCGGGTTATGGCTACACCTTC
TRBD2	NA	TRBJ2-2	TRBV7-2	CASSLASGTSTGELFF	TGTGCCAGCAGCTTAGCTAGCGGGACTAGCACCGGGGAGCTGTTTTTT
NA	NA	TRBJ2-1	TRBV5-6	CASSFQIRMVNEQFF	TGTGCCAGCAGCTTCCAGATACGCATGGTGAATGAGCAGTTCTTC
NA	few	TRBJ1-4	TRBV28	CASHEAGIREKLFF	TGTGCCAGCCATGAAGCGGGGATTCGCGAAAAACTGTTTTTT
NA	few	TRBJ2-7	TRBV7-8	CASSLDLSGSYEQYF	TGTGCCAGCAGCTTAGACCTTTCAGGTTCCTACGAGCAGTACTTC
NA	few	TRBJ2-2	TRBV30	CAWSATFTGELFF	TGTGCCTGGAGTGCAACCTTCACCGGGGAGCTGTTTTTT
NA	NA	TRBJ2-7	TRBV7-3	CASSSGLQTYEQYF	TGTGCCAGCAGCTCCGGACTCCAGACCTACGAGCAGTACTTC
NA	NA	TRBJ2-6	TRBV7-2	CASSFTAHTPGANVLTF	TGTGCCAGCAGCTTTACGGCCCACACCCCTGGGGCCAACGTCCTGACTTTC
TRBD1	NA	TRBJ1-1	TRBV27	CASSLLTGYTEAFF	TGTGCCAGCAGTTTATTGACAGGGTACACTGAAGCTTTCTTT
NA	once	TRBJ1-2	TRBV5-1	CASSSPEVYGYTF	TGCGCCAGCAGCTCCCCTGAGGTTTATGGCTACACCTTC
NA	NA	TRBJ1-1	TRBV5-1	CASSFILASEAFF	TGCGCCAGCAGCTTTATTTTGGCAAGTGAAGCTTTCTTT
TRBD2	NA	TRBJ2-7	TRBV5-1	CASSLTSGVYEQYF	TGCGCCAGCAGCTTGACTAGCGGGGTCTACGAGCAGTACTTC
NA	NA	TRBJ1-5	TRBV9	CASSSTPGLNQPQHF	TGTGCCAGCAGCTCAACTCCAGGCCTCAATCAGCCCCAGCATTTT
NA	NA	TRBJ1-1	TRBV25-1	CASSEWTENTEAFF	TGTGCCAGCAGTGAATGGACGGAGAACACTGAAGCTTTCTTT
NA	NA	TRBJ2-4	TRBV6-6	CASSRQVVEDIQYF	TGTGCCAGCAGTCGTCAGGTGGTCGAAGACATTCAGTACTTC
NA	NA	TRBJ2-3	TRBV2	CASSEEEFGRYF	TGTGCCAGCAGTGAAGAAGAATTCGGCCGGTATTTT
NA	NA	TRBJ1-5	TRBV6-6	CASSYEVNQPQHF	TGTGCCAGCAGTTACGAAGTCAATCAGCCCCAGCATTTT
NA	few	TRBJ1-1	TRBV28	CASRGGVVGAFF	TGTGCCAGCAGGGGAGGTGTGGTCGGAGCTTTCTTT
NA	NA	TRBJ2-2	TRBV10-3	CAISESGGMNTGELFF	TGTGCCATCAGTGAGTCGGGGGGTATGAACACCGGGGAGCTGTTTTTT
NA	NA	TRBJ1-2	TRBV6-1	CASSEGEGAGYGYTF	TGTGCCAGCAGTGAAGGGGAAGGCGCCGGCTATGGCTACACCTTC
NA	NA	TRBJ2-1	TRBV7-2	CASSLIDEQFF	TGTGCCAGCAGCCTCATCGATGAGCAGTTCTTC
NA	NA	TRBJ2-3	TRBV7-2	CASSLIPGVVTDTQYF	TGTGCCAGCAGCTTAATCCCGGGAGTGGTCACAGATACGCAGTATTTT
NA	NA	TRBJ2-7	TRBV2	CASSEMSYYEQYF	TGTGCCAGCAGTGAGATGAGTTACTACGAGCAGTACTTC
TRBD2	NA	TRBJ2-5	TRBV7-8	CASSLRASGRPQETQYF	TGTGCCAGCAGCTTAAGGGCTAGCGGGAGACCCCAAGAGACCCAGTACTTC
NA	NA	TRBJ1-6	TRBV30	CAWSVGGSPLHF	TGTGCCTGGAGTGTGGGGGGTTCACCCCTCCACTTT